This TCR beta chain stems from a study of beta chain features in type 1 diabetes (dated by TCRdb to about 2018). For the study in its entirety: No differences in mean age, gender distribution, total cell number or subset yield were found between patients and healthy donors. The study compared the TCRB repertoires of sorted circulating CD4+ T cell subsets in recently diagnosed type 1 diabetes patients with those in matched healthy donors. A total of roughly 100 million sorted cells were examined across all samples, and the number of cells per subset was strongly correlated with RNA yield. Regulatory and stem cell-like memory subsets were isolated from only 8 patients and about eight healthy donors, whereas naive and central memory subsets came from all 30 or so donors.

For CDR1 and CDR2, the germline V gene lists KGHSH and LQKENI. V is cut by 4 bases and J by 5 bases, and the space between the germline ends is 9 bases. The CDR3 has 13 amino acids, counting the end cysteine and phenylalanine. The retained sequence is limited to the CDR3, 39 bases, with the frame set at the first base. Each donor gave one peripheral blood draw, approximately 120 mL on average, collected into heparinised tubes. Using a panel that included CD45RO, CCR7, CD25, CD127, CD95 and CD27, naive, central memory, regulatory and stem cell-like memory CD4+ T cells were sorted on a BD FACSAria II. Purity was above 95% for every sorted population. PBMCs were isolated immediately by Lymphoprep density gradient centrifugation and stained directly without culture. Samples were stained and sorted in pairs, with one healthy donor and one patient per experiment, so that batch effects were minimized. This clone was counted many times. Its recognized antigen is unknown. Within one base of it there is no much larger clone, and no base qualities were kept.

Summary of the overall study and its limitations: Naive, central memory and regulatory TCRB repertoires appeared to be more similar among patients than among healthy donors. Patients with type 1 diabetes made fewer insertions and deleted more nucleotides at VDJ recombination sites, implying thymic rearrangement abnormalities. Shorter templates might be favored by PCR, yet because patient and control samples were amplified and corrected together, any such skew would affect both groups equally. Because the HLA sub-analyses included only small numbers of individuals, any influence of HLA type on TCRB rearrangement was left unresolved. In all four CD4+ subsets, TCRB CDR3 length was moderately but significantly shorter in type 1 diabetes patients. Because cDNA rather than genomic DNA was sequenced, highly expressing activated cells could have been over-represented, although no difference in activation and CD3 levels was found between groups.

All of the isolated RNA was reverse transcribed with the High Capacity cDNA Reverse Transcription Kit, so expressed TCRB transcripts were sequenced. Deep immunoSEQ sequencing was performed on naive, central memory and regulatory T cell samples, with an average of around 3.5 million total reads per sample. After sorted cells were lysed in RLT buffer, RNA was extracted with DNase-treated RNeasy Micro or Mini kits, with the choice depending on cell number. To prevent cross-contamination, each cell subset was processed individually, whereas patient and healthy donor samples were processed jointly. Using the immunoSEQ multiplex PCR, TCRB sequences were amplified from cDNA into 87-bp fragments spanning the CDR3 region. Amplicons were sequenced on the Illumina HiSeq platform. The paper's data handling went like this. Synthetic template baselines were used to correct PCR bias computationally, reads within Hamming distance 2 were collapsed together, and singletons that could not be merged were discarded. Reads were aligned against IMGT to assign V, D and J genes, CDR3 length and insertions or deletions at six rearrangement sites. Within each subset, clonotype counts were normalized to sorted cell number, after which true diversity and Gini coefficients were computed with the tcR R package. Repertoire sharing was quantified using the overlap coefficient calculated on TCRB nucleotide sequences. The immuneACCESS repertoire file appears here via TCRdb, limited to in-frame rearrangements. These files lack a portion of the clones; in checked studies, under half of the deficit traces to unresolved V genes, and the cause of the others is not known. V, J and clone size were drawn from that table, and D and trimming were deduced from the DNA. The sample records 300,000 or so clones, about a tenth of which are singletons. The ten largest clones represent over 0.95% of the sample.

The sequence was collected from a man aged 30 to 45 with type 1 diabetes. The source material was central memory CD4+ T cells from blood. This receptor chain uses TRBV18 and TRBJ2-1; the D gene cannot be named for sure. The CDR3: CASSRYPDNEQFF. The nucleotides are TGTGCCAGCTCACGCTATCCCGACAATGAGCAGTTCTTC.